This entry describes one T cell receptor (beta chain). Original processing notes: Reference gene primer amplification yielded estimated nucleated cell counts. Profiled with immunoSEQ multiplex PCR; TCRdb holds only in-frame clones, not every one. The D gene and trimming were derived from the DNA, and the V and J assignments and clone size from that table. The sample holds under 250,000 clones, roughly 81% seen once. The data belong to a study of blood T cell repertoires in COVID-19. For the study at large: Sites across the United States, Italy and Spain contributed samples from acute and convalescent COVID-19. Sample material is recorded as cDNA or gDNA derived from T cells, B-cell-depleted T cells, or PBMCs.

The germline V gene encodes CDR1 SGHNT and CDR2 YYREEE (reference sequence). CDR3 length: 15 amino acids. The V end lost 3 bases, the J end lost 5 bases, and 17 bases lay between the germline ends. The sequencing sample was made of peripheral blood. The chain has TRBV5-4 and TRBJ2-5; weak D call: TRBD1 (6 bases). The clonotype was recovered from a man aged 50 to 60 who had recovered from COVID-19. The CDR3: CASSWYRDVGETQYF. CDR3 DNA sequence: TGTGCCAGCAGCTGGTACAGGGATGTAGGGGAGACCCAGTACTTC.